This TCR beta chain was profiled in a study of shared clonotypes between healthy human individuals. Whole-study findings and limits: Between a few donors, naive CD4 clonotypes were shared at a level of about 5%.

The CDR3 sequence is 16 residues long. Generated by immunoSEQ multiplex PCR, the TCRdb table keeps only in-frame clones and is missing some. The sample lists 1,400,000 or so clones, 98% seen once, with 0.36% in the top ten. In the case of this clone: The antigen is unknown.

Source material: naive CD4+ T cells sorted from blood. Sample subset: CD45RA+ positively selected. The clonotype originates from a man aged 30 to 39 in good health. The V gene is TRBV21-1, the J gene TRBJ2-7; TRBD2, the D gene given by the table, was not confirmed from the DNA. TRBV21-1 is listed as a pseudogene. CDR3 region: CASSSGREREGYEQYF. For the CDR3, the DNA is TGTGCCAGCAGCTCAGGGAGGGAGCGGGAGGGCTACGAGCAGTACTTC.